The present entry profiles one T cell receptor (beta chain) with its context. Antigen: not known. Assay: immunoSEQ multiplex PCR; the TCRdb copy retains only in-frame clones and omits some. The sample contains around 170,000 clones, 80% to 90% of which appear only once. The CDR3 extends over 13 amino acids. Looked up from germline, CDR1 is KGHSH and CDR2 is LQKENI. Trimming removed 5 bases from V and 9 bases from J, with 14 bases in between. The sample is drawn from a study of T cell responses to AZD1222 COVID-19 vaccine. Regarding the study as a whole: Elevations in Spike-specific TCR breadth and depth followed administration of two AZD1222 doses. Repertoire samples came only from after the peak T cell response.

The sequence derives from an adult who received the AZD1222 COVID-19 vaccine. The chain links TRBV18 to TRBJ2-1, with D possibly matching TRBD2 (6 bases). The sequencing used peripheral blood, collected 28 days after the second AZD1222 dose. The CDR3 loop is CASSVTSPAEQFF. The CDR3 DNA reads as TGTGCCAGCTCAGTGACTAGTCCCGCTGAGCAGTTCTTC.